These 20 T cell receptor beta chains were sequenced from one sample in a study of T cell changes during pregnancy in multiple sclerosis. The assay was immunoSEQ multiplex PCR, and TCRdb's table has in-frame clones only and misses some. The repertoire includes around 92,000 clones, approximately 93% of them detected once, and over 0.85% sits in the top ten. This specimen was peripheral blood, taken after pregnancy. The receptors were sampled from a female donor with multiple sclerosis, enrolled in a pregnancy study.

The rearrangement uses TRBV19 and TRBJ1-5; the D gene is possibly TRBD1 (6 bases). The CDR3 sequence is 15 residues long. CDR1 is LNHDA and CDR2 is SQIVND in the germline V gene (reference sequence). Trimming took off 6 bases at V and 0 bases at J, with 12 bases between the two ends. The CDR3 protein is CASRDRTYSNQPQHF. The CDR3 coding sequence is TGTGCCAGTAGGGACAGAACTTATAGCAATCAGCCCCAGCATTTT. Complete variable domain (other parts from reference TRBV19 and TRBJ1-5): DGGITQSPKYLFRKEGQNVTLSCEQNLNHDAMYWYRQDPGQGLRLIYYSQIVNDFQKGDIAEGYSVSREKKESFPLTVTSAQKNPTAFYLCASRDRTYSNQPQHFGDGTRLSIL.

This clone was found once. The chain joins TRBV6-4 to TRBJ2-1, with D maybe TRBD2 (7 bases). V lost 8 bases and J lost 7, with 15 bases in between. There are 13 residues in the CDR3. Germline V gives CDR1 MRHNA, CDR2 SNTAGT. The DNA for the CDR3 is TGTGCCAGCTCAAACGAGGGGGGGAATGAGCAGTTCTTC. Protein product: CASSNEGGNEQFF.

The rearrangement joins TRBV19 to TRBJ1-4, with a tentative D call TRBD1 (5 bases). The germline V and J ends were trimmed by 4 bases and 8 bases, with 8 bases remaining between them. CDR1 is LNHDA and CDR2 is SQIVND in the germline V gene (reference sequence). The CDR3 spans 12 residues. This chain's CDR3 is CASSTGREKLFF. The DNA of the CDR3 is TGTGCCAGTAGTACAGGGAGGGAAAAACTGTTTTTT.

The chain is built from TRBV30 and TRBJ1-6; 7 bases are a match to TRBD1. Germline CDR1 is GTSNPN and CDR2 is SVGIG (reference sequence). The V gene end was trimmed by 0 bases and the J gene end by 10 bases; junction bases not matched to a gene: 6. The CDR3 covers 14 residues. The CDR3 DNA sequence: TGTGCCTGGAGTGTCGACAGGGAAGCCTCACCCCTCCACTTT. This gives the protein CAWSVDREASPLHF.

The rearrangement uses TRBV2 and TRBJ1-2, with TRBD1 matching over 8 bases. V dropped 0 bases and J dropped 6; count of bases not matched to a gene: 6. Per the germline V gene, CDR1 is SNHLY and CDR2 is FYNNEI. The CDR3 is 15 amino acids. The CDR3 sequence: CASSEARTGLDGYTF. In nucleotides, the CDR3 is TGTGCCAGCAGTGAAGCGAGGACAGGGTTGGATGGCTACACCTTC.

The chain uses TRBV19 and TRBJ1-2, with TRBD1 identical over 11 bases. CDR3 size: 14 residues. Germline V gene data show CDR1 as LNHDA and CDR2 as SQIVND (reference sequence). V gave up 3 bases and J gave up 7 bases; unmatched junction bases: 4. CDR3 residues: CASSMDRGLSGYTF. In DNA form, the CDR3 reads TGTGCCAGTAGTATGGACAGGGGGCTGAGTGGCTACACCTTC. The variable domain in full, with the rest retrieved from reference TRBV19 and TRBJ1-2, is DGGITQSPKYLFRKEGQNVTLSCEQNLNHDAMYWYRQDPGQGLRLIYYSQIVNDFQKGDIAEGYSVSREKKESFPLTVTSAQKNPTAFYLCASSMDRGLSGYTFGSGTRLTVV.

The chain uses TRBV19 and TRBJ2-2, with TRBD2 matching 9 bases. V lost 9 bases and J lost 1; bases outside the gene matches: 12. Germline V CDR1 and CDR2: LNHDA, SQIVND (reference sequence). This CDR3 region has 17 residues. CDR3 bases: TGTGCCAGCGAGGGCGGCCTAGCGGGGCTGAACACCGGGGAGCTGTTTTTT. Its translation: CASEGGLAGLNTGELFF.

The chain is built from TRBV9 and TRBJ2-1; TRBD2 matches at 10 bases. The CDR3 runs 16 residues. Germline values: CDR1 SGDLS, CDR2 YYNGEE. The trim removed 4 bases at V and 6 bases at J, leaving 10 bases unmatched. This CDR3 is CASSYGLAGVGNEQFF. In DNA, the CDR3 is TGTGCCAGCAGCTACGGGCTAGCGGGAGTCGGCAATGAGCAGTTCTTC.

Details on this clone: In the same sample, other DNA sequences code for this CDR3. The CDR3 sequence: CASSIGSGNTEAFF. DNA for the CDR3: TGTGCCAGTAGTATTGGGTCGGGGAACACTGAAGCTTTCTTT. The rearrangement uses TRBV19 and TRBJ1-1; D call uncertain. V lost 3 bases, J lost 1 base, and 9 bases lay in between. Germline CDR1 LNHDA, CDR2 SQIVND (reference sequence). The CDR3 loop spans 14 amino acids.

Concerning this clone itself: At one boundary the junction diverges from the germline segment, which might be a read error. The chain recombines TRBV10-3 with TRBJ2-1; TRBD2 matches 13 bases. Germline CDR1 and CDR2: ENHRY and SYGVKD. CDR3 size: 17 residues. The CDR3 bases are TGTGCCATCAGTGCCGGACTAGCGGGAGTGTCCTCCAATGAGCAGTTCTTC. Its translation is CAISAGLAGVSSNEQFF.

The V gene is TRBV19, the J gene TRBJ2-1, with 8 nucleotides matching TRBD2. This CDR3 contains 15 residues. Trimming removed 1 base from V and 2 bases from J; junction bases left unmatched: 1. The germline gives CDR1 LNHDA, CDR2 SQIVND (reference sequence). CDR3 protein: CASSIAGGPYNEQFF. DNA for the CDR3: TGTGCCAGTAGTATAGCGGGAGGGCCCTACAATGAGCAGTTCTTC.

CDR3 sequence: CASSLTSGRADEQFF. In DNA form, the CDR3 reads TGTGCCAGCAGCTTGACTAGCGGGAGGGCCGATGAGCAGTTCTTC. V usage is TRBV7-2 and J usage is TRBJ2-1; TRBD2 matches at 14 bases. Germline loops: CDR1 SGHTA, CDR2 FQGNSA. V gave up 3 bases and J gave up 8 bases; unmatched junction bases: 3. The CDR3 contains 15 residues.

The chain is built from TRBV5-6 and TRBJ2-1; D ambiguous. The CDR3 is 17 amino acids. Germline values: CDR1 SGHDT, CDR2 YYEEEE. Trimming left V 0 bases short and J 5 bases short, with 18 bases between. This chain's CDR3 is CASSLGVAMRINNEQFF. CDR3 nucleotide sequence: TGTGCCAGCAGCTTGGGAGTTGCGATGAGAATTAACAATGAGCAGTTCTTC.

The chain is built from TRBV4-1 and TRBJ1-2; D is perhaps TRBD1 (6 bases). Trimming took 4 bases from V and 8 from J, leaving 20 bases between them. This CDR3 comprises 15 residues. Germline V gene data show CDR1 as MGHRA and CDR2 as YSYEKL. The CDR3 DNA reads TGCGCCAGCAGCCCCCCCGAAGTCCAGGGGAGCGGCTACACCTTC. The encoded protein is CASSPPEVQGSGYTF.

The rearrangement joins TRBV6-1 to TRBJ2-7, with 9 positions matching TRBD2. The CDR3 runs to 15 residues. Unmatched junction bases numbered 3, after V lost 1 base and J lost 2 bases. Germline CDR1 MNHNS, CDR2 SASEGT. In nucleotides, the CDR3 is TGTGCCAGCAGTGAAGGGACTAGCGTTGCCTACGAGCAGTACTTC. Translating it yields CASSEGTSVAYEQYF.

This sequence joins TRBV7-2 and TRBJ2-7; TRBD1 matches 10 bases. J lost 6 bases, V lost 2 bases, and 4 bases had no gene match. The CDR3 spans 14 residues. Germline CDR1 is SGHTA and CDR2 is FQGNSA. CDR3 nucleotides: TGTGCCAGCAGCTTAAGGGACAGGGGCAGCGAGCAGTACTTC. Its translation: CASSLRDRGSEQYF. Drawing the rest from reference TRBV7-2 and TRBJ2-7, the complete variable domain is GAGVSQSPSNKVTEKGKDVELRCDPISGHTALYWYRQSLGQGLEFLIYFQGNSAPDKSGLPSDRFSAERTGGSVSTLTIQRTQQEDSAVYLCASSLRDRGSEQYFGPGTRLTVT.

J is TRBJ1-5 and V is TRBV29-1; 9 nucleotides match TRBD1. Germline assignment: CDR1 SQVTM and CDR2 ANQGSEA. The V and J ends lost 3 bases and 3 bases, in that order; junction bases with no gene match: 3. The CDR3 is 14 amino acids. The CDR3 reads CSVDDRGVNQPQHF. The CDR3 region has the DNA TGCAGCGTTGATGACAGGGGGGTCAATCAGCCCCAGCATTTT. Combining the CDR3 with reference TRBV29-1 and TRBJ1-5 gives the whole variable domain SAVISQKPSRDICQRGTSLTIQCQVDSQVTMMFWYRQQPGQSLTLIATANQGSEATYESGFVIDKFPISRPNLTFSTLTVSNMSPEDSSIYLCSVDDRGVNQPQHFGDGTRLSIL.

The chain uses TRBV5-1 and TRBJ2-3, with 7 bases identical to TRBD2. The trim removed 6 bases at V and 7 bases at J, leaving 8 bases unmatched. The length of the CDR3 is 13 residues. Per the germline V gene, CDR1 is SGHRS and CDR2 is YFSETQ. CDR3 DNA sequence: TGCGCCAGCACCCGGGGGGATCTAAATACGCAGTATTTT. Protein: CASTRGDLNTQYF. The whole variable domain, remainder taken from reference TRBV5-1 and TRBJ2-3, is KAGVTQTPRYLIKTRGQQVTLSCSPISGHRSVSWYQQTPGQGLQFLFEYFSETQRNKGNFPGRFSGRQFSNSRSEMNVSTLELGDSALYLCASTRGDLNTQYFGPGTRLTVL.

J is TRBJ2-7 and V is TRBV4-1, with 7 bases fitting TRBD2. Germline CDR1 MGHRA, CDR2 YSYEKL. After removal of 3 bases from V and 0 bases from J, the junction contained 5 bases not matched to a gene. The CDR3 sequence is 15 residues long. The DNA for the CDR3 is TGCGCCAGCAGCCAGGAGCGGGGCTTCTCCTACGAGCAGTACTTC. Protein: CASSQERGFSYEQYF.

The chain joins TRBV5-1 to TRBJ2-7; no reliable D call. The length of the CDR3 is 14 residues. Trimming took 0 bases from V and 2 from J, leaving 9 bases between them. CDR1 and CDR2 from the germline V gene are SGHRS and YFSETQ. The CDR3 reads CASSLEQSAYEQYF. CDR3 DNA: TGCGCCAGCAGCTTGGAACAGTCCGCCTACGAGCAGTACTTC.